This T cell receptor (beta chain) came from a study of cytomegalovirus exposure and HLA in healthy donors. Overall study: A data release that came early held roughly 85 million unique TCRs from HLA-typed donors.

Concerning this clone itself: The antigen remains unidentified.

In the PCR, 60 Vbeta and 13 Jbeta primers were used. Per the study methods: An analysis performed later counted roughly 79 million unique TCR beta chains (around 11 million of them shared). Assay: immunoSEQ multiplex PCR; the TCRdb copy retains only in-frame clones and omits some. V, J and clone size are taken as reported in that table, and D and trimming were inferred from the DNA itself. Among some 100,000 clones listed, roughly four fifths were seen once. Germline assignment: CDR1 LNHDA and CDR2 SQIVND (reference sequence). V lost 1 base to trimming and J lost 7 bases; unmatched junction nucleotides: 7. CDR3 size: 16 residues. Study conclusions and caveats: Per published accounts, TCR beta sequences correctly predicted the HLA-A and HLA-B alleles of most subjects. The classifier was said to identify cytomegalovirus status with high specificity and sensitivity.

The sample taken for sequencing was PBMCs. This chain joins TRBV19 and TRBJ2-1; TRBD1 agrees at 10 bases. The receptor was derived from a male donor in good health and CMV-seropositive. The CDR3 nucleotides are TGTGCCAGTAGTATAGGGGGGGACAGGGGTTTAAATGAGCAGTTCTTC. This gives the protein CASSIGGDRGLNEQFF. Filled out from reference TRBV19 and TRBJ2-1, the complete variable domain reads DGGITQSPKYLFRKEGQNVTLSCEQNLNHDAMYWYRQDPGQGLRLIYYSQIVNDFQKGDIAEGYSVSREKKESFPLTVTSAQKNPTAFYLCASSIGGDRGLNEQFFGPGTRLTVL.